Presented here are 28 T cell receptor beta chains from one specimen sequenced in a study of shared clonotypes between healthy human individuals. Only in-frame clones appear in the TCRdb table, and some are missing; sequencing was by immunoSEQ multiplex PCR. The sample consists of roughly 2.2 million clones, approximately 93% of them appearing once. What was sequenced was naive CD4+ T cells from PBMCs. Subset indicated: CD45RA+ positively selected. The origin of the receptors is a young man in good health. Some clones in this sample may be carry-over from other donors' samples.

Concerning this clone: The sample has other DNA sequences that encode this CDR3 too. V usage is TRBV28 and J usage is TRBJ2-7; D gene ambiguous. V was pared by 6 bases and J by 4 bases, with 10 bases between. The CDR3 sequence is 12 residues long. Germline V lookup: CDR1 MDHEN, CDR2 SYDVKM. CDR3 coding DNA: TGTGCCAGCAGCTTGAGCAGTTACGAGCAGTACTTC. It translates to CASSLSSYEQYF.

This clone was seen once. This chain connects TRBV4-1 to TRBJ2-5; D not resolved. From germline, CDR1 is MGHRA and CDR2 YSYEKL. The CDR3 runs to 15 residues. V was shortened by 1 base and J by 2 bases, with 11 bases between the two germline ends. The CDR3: CASSQGSAGQETQYF. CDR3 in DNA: TGCGCCAGCAGCCAAGGGAGCGCAGGACAAGAGACCCAGTACTTC.

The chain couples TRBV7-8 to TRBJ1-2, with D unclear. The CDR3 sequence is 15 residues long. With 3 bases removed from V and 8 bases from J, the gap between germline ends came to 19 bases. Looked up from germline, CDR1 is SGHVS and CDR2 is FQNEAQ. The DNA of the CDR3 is TGTGCCAGCAGCTTTGAGGCTTACGGGCCGCGGGGCTACACCTTC. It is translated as CASSFEAYGPRGYTF.

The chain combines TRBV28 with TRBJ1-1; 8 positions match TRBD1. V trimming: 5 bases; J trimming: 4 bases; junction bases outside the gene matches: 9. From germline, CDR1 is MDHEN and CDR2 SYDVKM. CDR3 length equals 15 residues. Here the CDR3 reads CASSAPTGGGTEAFF. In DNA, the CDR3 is TGTGCCAGCAGTGCACCTACAGGGGGTGGCACTGAAGCTTTCTTT.

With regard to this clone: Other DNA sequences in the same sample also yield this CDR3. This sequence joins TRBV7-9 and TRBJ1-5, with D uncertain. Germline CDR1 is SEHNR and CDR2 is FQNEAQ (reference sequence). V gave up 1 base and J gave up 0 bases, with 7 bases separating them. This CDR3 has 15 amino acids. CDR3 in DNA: TGTGCCAGCAGCTTAGGGGGTTATAGCAATCAGCCCCAGCATTTT. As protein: CASSLGGYSNQPQHF. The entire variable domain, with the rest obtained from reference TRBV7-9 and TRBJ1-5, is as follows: DTGVSQNPRHKITKRGQNVTFRCDPISEHNRLYWYRQTLGQGPEFLTYFQNEAQLEKSRLLSDRFSAERPKGSFSTLEIQRTEQGDSAMYLCASSLGGYSNQPQHFGDGTRLSIL.

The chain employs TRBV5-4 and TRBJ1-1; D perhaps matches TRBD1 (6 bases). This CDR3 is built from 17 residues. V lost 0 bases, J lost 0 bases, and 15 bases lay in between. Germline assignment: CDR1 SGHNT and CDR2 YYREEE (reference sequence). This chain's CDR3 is CASSLAKGGTLNTEAFF. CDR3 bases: TGTGCCAGCAGCTTGGCCAAGGGGGGCACCTTGAACACTGAAGCTTTCTTT.

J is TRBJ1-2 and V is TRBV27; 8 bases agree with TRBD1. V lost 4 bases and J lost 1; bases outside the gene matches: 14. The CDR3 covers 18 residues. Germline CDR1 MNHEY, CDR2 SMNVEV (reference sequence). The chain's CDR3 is CASSSEMGQGAVNYGYTF. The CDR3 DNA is TGTGCCAGCAGTTCAGAAATGGGGCAGGGGGCGGTTAACTATGGCTACACCTTC.

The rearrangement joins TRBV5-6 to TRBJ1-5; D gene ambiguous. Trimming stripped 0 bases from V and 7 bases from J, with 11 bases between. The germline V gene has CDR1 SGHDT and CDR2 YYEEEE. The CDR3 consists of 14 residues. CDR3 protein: CASSLGPREQPQHF. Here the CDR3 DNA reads TGTGCCAGCAGCTTGGGGCCGAGGGAACAGCCCCAGCATTTT.

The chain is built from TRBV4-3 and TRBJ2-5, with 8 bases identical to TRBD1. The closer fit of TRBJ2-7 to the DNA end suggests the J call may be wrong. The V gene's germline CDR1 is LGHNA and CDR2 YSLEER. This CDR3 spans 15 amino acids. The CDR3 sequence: CASSQVAGGRYEQYF. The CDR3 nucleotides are TGCGCCAGCAGCCAAGTAGCAGGGGGCCGGTACGAGCAGTACTTC.

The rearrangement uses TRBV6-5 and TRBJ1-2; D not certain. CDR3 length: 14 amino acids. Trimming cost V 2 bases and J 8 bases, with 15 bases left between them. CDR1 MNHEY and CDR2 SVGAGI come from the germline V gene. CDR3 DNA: TGTGCCAGCAGTTACGGGATAACCACGGAGGGCTACACCTTC. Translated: CASSYGITTEGYTF.

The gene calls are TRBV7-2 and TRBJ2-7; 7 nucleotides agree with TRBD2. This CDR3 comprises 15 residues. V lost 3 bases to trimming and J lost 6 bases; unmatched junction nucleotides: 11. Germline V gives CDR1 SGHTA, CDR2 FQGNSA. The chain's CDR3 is CASSLALGGPSEQYF. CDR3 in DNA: TGTGCCAGCAGCTTGGCCCTGGGAGGGCCGTCCGAGCAGTACTTC.

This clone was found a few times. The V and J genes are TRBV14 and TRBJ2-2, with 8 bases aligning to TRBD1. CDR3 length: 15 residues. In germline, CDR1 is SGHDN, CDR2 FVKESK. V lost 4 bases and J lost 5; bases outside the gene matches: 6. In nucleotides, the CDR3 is TGTGCCAGCAGCCGGGGACAGGCGGGGACCGGGGAGCTGTTTTTT. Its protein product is CASSRGQAGTGELFF.

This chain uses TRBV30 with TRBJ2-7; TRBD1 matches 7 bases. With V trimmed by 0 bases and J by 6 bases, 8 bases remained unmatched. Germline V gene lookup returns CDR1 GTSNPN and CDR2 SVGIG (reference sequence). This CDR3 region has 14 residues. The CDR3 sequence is CAWSVGGPGIEQYF. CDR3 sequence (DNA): TGTGCCTGGAGTGTAGGGGGCCCAGGGATCGAGCAGTACTTC.

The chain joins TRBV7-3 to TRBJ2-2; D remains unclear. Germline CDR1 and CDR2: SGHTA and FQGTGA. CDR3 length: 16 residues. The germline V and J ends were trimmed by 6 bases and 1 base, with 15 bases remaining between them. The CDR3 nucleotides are TGTGCCAGCAGGAAAAACCCCGGACGGAACACCGGGGAGCTGTTTTTT. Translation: CASRKNPGRNTGELFF.

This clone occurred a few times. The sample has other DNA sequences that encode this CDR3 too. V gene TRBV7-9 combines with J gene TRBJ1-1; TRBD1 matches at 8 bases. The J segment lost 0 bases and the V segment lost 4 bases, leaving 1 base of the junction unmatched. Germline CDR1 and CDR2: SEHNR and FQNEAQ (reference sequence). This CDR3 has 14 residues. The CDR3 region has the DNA TGTGCCAGCAGCTCGGACAGGGTGAACACTGAAGCTTTCTTT. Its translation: CASSSDRVNTEAFF.

CDR3 loop: CASSLVTGSSQETQYF. CDR3 nucleotides: TGTGCCAGCAGCTTAGTCACAGGATCTTCCCAAGAGACCCAGTACTTC. The genes are TRBV11-2 and TRBJ2-5; D may be TRBD1 (5 bases). The CDR3 is made up of 16 amino acids. V shed 1 base and J shed 1 base, with 13 bases lying between them. CDR1 and CDR2 (germline): SGHAT, FQNNGV. The full variable domain, in which reference TRBV11-2 and TRBJ2-5 provide the parts outside the CDR3, is EAGVAQSPRYKIIEKRQSVAFWCNPISGHATLYWYQQILGQGPKLLIQFQNNGVVDDSQLPKDRFSAERLKGVDSTLKIQPAKLEDSAVYLCASSLVTGSSQETQYFGPGTRLLVL.

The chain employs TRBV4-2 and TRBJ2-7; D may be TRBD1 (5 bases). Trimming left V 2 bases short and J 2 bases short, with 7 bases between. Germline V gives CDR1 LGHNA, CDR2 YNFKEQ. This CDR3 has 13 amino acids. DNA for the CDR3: TGTGCCAGCAGCCAAACAGGACCCTACGAGCAGTACTTC. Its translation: CASSQTGPYEQYF.

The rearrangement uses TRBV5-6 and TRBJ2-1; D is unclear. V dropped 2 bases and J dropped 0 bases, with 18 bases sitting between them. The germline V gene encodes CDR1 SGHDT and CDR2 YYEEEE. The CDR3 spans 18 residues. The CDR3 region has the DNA TGTGCCAGCAGCTTAACCGGAGCCGACCTCGGCTCCTACAATGAGCAGTTCTTC. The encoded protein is CASSLTGADLGSYNEQFF.

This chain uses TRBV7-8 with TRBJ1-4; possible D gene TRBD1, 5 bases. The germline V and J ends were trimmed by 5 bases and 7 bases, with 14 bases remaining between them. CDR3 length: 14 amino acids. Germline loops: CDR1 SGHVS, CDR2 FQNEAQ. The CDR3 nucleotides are TGTGCCAGCAGCCTCGGGGGGGGAGGTGAAAAACTGTTTTTT. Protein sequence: CASSLGGGGEKLFF.

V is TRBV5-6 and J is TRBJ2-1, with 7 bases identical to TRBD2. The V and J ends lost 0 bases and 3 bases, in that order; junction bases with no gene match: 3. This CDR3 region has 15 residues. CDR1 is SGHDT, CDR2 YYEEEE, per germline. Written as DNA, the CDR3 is TGTGCCAGCAGCTTGGATGGGACTAACTACAATGAGCAGTTCTTC. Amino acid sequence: CASSLDGTNYNEQFF.

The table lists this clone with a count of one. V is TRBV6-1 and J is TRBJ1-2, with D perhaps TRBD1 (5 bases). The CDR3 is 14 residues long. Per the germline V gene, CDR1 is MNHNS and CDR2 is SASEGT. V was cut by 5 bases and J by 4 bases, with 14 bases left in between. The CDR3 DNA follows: TGTGCCAGCAGTCTGCGGGGAGGGACCTATGGCTACACCTTC. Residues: CASSLRGGTYGYTF.

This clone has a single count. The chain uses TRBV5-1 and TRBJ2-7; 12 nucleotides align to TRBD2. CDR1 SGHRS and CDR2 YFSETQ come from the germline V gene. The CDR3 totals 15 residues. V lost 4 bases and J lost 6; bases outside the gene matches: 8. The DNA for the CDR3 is TGCGCCAGCAGCGTACTAGCGGGGGGCGGTTTCGAGCAGTACTTC. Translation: CASSVLAGGGFEQYF.

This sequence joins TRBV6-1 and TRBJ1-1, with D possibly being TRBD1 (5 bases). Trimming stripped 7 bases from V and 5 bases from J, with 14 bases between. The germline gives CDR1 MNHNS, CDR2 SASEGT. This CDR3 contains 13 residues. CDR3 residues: CASTGTLGTEAFF. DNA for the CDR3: TGTGCCAGCACCGGGACGTTGGGGACTGAAGCTTTCTTT.

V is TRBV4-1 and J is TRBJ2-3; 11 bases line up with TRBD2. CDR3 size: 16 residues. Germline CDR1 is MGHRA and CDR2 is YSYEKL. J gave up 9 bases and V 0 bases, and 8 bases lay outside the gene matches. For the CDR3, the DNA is TGCGCCAGCAGCCAAGATCGGAGGACTAGCGGGTGGACGCAGTATTTT. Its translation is CASSQDRRTSGWTQYF.

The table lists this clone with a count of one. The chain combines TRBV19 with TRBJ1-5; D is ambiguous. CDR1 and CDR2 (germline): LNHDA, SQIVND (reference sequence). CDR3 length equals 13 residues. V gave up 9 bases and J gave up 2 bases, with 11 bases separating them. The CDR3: CASQKGRNQPQHF. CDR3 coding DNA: TGTGCCAGCCAGAAGGGCCGCAATCAGCCCCAGCATTTT. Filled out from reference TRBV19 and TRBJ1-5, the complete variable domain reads DGGITQSPKYLFRKEGQNVTLSCEQNLNHDAMYWYRQDPGQGLRLIYYSQIVNDFQKGDIAEGYSVSREKKESFPLTVTSAQKNPTAFYLCASQKGRNQPQHFGDGTRLSIL.

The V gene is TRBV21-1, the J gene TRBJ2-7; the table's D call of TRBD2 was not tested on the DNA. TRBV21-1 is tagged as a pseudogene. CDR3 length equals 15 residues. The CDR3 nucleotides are TGTGCCAGCAGCAGGGCAGCGGGAGGGCCACGAGAGCAGTACTTC. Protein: CASSRAAGGPREQYF.

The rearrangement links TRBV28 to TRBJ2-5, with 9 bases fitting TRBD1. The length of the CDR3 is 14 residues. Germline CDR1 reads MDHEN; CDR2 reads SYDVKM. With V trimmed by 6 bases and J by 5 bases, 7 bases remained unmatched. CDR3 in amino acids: CASSLYRGRETQYF. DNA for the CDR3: TGTGCCAGCAGCCTTTACAGGGGGCGGGAGACCCAGTACTTC.

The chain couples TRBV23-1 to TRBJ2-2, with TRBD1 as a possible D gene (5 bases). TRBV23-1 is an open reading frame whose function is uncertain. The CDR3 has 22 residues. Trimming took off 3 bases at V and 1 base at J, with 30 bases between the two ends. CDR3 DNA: TGCGCCAGCAGTCACTACCCCCCGCCAGGGAACAAGACGAACGGGAACACCGGGGAGCTGTTTTTT. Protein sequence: CASSHYPPPGNKTNGNTGELFF.